The present entry profiles one T cell receptor (beta chain) with its context. These data originate in a study of blood T cell repertoires in COVID-19. Across the study: Samples of COVID-19 (acute and convalescent) were obtained from the United States, Italy and Spain. Sources were T cells, B-cell-depleted T cells, or PBMCs; the material itself was cDNA or gDNA.

Per the study methods: How many nucleated cells were present was estimated from reference gene primer amplification. Using immunoSEQ multiplex PCR, the repertoire was profiled, and TCRdb retains in-frame clones only, with some absent. That table gives V, J and clone size, and the DNA gave D and trimming. The table shows more than 75,000 clones, with around nine tenths occurring only once. From germline, CDR1 is MNHEY and CDR2 SVGEGT. The CDR3 has 14 residues. V was trimmed by 2 bases and J by 1 base, leaving 9 bases between them. The chain uses TRBV6-2 or TRBV6-3 and TRBJ2-7; D is perhaps TRBD1 (6 bases). The sequence was collected from a young man with acute or convalescent COVID-19. Sequenced: peripheral blood. Here the CDR3 reads CASSYQGPSYEQYF. In DNA form, the CDR3 reads TGTGCCAGCAGTTACCAGGGGCCGTCCTACGAGCAGTACTTC.